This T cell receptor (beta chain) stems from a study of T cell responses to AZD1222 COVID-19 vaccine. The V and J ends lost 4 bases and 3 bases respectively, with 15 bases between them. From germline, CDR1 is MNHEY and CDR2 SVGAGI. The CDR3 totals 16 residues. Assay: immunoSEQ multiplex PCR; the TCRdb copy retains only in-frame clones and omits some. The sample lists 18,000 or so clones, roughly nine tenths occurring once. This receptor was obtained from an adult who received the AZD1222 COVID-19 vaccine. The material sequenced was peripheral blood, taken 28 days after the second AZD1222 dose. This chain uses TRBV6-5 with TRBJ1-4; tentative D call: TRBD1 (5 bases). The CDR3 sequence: CASSSPAGRPNEKLFF. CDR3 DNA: TGTGCCAGCAGTTCTCCGGCGGGGCGCCCTAATGAAAAACTGTTTTTT.